A selection of T cell receptor beta chains follows, all from one sample in a study of blood T cells in healthy people across ages. TCRdb reanalysed the 5' RACE reads using MiXCR and keeps one entry per CDR3 protein. The profile covers hundreds of thousands of distinct CDR3 sequences, with 22% appearing a single time and around a fifth taken by the ten largest. The specimen sequenced was blood. The receptor set was obtained from a man between 65 and 85 years old in good health. CDR3s include the opening cysteine and the closing phenylalanine or tryptophan. Each record gives: CDR3 protein, CDR3 DNA, D gene, V gene, J gene, clone size. D genes are given only for firm matches. The size field is filled for only some rows; it gives once, few, many or a size class.

CVSRGPVEQFF	TGTGTCAGCCGCGGACCGGTTGAGCAGTTCTTC	NA	TRBV12-3/TRBV12-4	TRBJ2-1	NA
CASSLGDRGIHF	TGCGCCAGCAGCTTGGGGGACAGGGGCATACATTTT	TRBD1	TRBV5-1	TRBJ2-3	NA
CASSELAGDQETQYF	TGTGCCAGCAGTGAACTAGCGGGAGATCAAGAGACCCAGTACTTC	TRBD2	TRBV2	TRBJ2-5	NA
CASSFSDRGETQYF	TGTGCCAGCAGTTTCTCCGATAGGGGGGAGACGCAGTATTTT	NA	TRBV12-3/TRBV12-4	TRBJ2-3	many
CSAGVPKGGQETQYF	TGCAGTGCTGGAGTCCCTAAGGGTGGCCAAGAGACCCAGTACTTC	NA	TRBV20-1	TRBJ2-5	few
CASGQNRVNTEAFF	TGTGCCAGCGGCCAAAACAGGGTAAACACTGAAGCTTTCTTT	NA	TRBV14	TRBJ1-1	NA
CASSLSSGGSTEAFF	TGTGCCAGCAGTTTATCATCCGGGGGGAGCACTGAAGCTTTCTTT	NA	TRBV27	TRBJ1-1	NA
CASSQEAATNEKLFF	TGTGCCAGCAGCCAAGAAGCAGCAACTAATGAAAAACTGTTTTTT	NA	TRBV3-1	TRBJ1-4	few
CASSLALNPGTQYF	TGTGCCAGCAGCTTAGCGTTGAACCCGGGGACGCAGTATTTT	NA	TRBV7-9	TRBJ2-3	NA
CASRTAGYRGEQFF	TGTGCCAGCAGGACGGCGGGGTATAGGGGTGAGCAGTTCTTC	NA	TRBV6-5	TRBJ2-1	NA
CASTMGSGTYEQYF	TGCGCCAGCACTATGGGTAGCGGTACCTACGAGCAGTACTTC	NA	TRBV5-1	TRBJ2-7	NA
CASSSYRVETQYF	TGTGCCAGCAGCTCTTACAGGGTAGAGACCCAGTACTTC	NA	TRBV7-9	TRBJ2-5	few
CSVEGLTNEQFF	TGCAGCGTTGAAGGACTCACCAATGAGCAGTTCTTC	NA	TRBV29-1	TRBJ2-1	many
CASSEPEQGAYEQYF	TGTGCCAGCAGTGAACCAGAACAGGGGGCTTACGAGCAGTACTTC	TRBD1	TRBV6-1	TRBJ2-7	NA
CSGQLAGGPDTQYF	TGCAGCGGCCAATTAGCGGGAGGGCCTGATACGCAGTATTTT	TRBD2	TRBV29-1	TRBJ2-3	few
CASSLRLAGLAKNIQYF	TGTGCCAGCAGCTTACGGCTAGCGGGGCTAGCCAAAAACATTCAGTACTTC	TRBD2	TRBV7-2	TRBJ2-4	few
CATSSGGGETQYF	TGTGCCACCAGTTCTGGGGGAGGAGAGACCCAGTACTTC	NA	TRBV24-1	TRBJ2-5	NA
CASSPTPTRRTDTQYF	TGTGCCAGCTCACCAACTCCGACTAGACGCACAGATACGCAGTATTTT	NA	TRBV18	TRBJ2-3	NA
CASSIPSSADTQYF	TGCGCCAGCAGCATACCGTCTAGCGCAGATACGCAGTATTTT	NA	TRBV5-1	TRBJ2-3	NA
CASSEGNGLALNEQFF	TGTGCCAGCAGCGAGGGGAACGGACTAGCGTTAAATGAGCAGTTCTTC	TRBD2	TRBV9	TRBJ2-1	NA
CASSSQVGETQYF	TGTGCCAGCAGTTCACAGGTTGGGGAGACCCAGTACTTC	NA	TRBV12-3/TRBV12-4	TRBJ2-5	NA
CASSLRAEAFF	TGTGCCAGCAGCCTACGTGCTGAAGCTTTCTTT	NA	TRBV25-1	TRBJ1-1	few
CSAREQGGSYNSPLHF	TGCAGTGCTAGAGAGCAGGGAGGCTCCTATAATTCACCCCTCCACTTT	NA	TRBV20-1	TRBJ1-6	many
CASSASGGNTGELFF	TGTGCCAGCAGTGCTAGCGGGGGTAACACCGGGGAGCTGTTTTTT	TRBD2	TRBV6-1	TRBJ2-2	NA
CASSLEPRDYNEQFF	TGTGCCAGCAGCTTAGAGCCGCGGGACTACAATGAGCAGTTCTTC	NA	TRBV7-2	TRBJ2-1	NA
CASSVVRGGSTDTQYF	TGTGCCAGCAGCGTAGTTCGGGGCGGGTCGACAGATACGCAGTATTTT	NA	TRBV9	TRBJ2-3	few
CASSLSARDSFYSNQPQHF	TGTGCCAGCAGTTTATCGGCCCGGGACAGCTTCTATAGCAATCAGCCCCAGCATTTT	TRBD1	TRBV27	TRBJ1-5	NA
CASKGGQTYEQYF	TGTGCCAGCAAAGGGGGACAGACCTACGAGCAGTACTTC	TRBD1	TRBV28	TRBJ2-7	few
CASSQWNGGPKNIQYF	TGTGCCAGCAGCCAATGGAACGGGGGGCCCAAAAACATTCAGTACTTC	NA	TRBV3-1	TRBJ2-4	few
CASSPSGFKDTQYF	TGTGCCAGCTCACCATCCGGGTTTAAAGATACGCAGTATTTT	NA	TRBV18	TRBJ2-3	NA
CSARWAGVTDTQYF	TGCAGTGCTAGGTGGGCGGGGGTAACAGATACGCAGTATTTT	TRBD2	TRBV20-1	TRBJ2-3	NA
CAISESGGKQYF	TGTGCCATCAGTGAGTCAGGCGGAAAACAGTACTTC	NA	TRBV10-3	TRBJ2-4	NA
CAISEGPNSGNTIYF	TGTGCCATCAGCGAAGGACCGAACTCTGGAAACACCATATATTTT	NA	TRBV10-3	TRBJ1-3	NA
CASSHRGQWNTEAFF	TGTGCCAGCAGTCATAGGGGACAGTGGAACACTGAAGCTTTCTTT	TRBD1	TRBV7-9	TRBJ1-1	NA
CASGPVQETQYF	TGTGCCAGCGGTCCTGTTCAAGAGACCCAGTACTTC	NA	TRBV2	TRBJ2-5	NA
CSVERSFFYGYTF	TGCAGCGTTGAGAGGAGCTTCTTCTATGGCTACACCTTC	NA	TRBV29-1	TRBJ1-2	NA
CSARGSVSGGANEQFF	TGCAGTGCTAGAGGGTCGGTCAGCGGGGGGGCCAATGAGCAGTTCTTC	TRBD2	TRBV20-1	TRBJ2-1	NA
CASKRGQGDGYTF	TGTGCCAGCAAACGAGGACAGGGGGATGGCTACACCTTC	TRBD1	TRBV6-5	TRBJ1-2	few
CASGRLGGYTF	TGTGCCAGCGGCCGCCTAGGGGGCTACACCTTC	NA	TRBV12-3/TRBV12-4	TRBJ1-2	few
CASSLTGVGTNTEAFF	TGTGCCAGCAGCTTGACAGGGGTGGGTACGAACACTGAAGCTTTCTTT	TRBD1	TRBV5-5	TRBJ1-1	many
CASLPGQGNTEAFF	TGTGCCAGCTTGCCGGGACAGGGAAACACTGAAGCTTTCTTT	TRBD1	TRBV12-3/TRBV12-4	TRBJ1-1	NA
CAGSPSRTGYYGYTF	TGTGCCGGCAGTCCGAGCAGGACGGGGTACTATGGCTACACCTTC	NA	TRBV6-5	TRBJ1-2	NA
CASSPTGNRETQYF	TGTGCCAGCAGTCCGACAGGGAATCGGGAGACCCAGTACTTC	TRBD1	TRBV2	TRBJ2-5	NA
CASSTGITTDAQYF	TGCGCCAGCAGTACAGGAATTACCACAGATGCGCAGTATTTT	NA	TRBV5-1	TRBJ2-3	NA
CSASLNRGLGQPQHF	TGCAGTGCTTCTTTGAACAGGGGGCTAGGTCAGCCCCAGCATTTT	TRBD1	TRBV20-1	TRBJ1-5	few
CASSLEGTGDTEAFF	TGTGCCAGCAGCTTAGAGGGGACAGGGGACACTGAAGCTTTCTTT	TRBD1	TRBV7-2	TRBJ1-1	few
CSASRGLAGNEQFF	TGCAGTGCTAGTAGGGGACTAGCGGGCAATGAGCAGTTCTTC	TRBD2	TRBV20-1	TRBJ2-1	few
CAISAVTSGQETQYF	TGTGCCATCAGTGCCGTGACTAGCGGCCAAGAGACCCAGTACTTC	TRBD2	TRBV10-3	TRBJ2-5	few
CASNLSAGTQYF	TGTGCCAGCAACTTAAGCGCTGGGACCCAGTACTTC	NA	TRBV11-2	TRBJ2-5	few
CASSISGTGNSSYEQYF	TGTGCCAGCAGCATATCCGGGACAGGGAACTCCTCCTACGAGCAGTACTTC	NA	TRBV21-1	TRBJ2-7	few
CASSDLLTSGYNEQFF	TGTGCCAGCAGTGATTTATTAACTAGCGGTTACAATGAGCAGTTCTTC	TRBD2	TRBV6-4	TRBJ2-1	NA
CASSSKLPETSASYEQYF	TGTGCCAGCAGCAGCAAGCTCCCCGAGACTAGCGCTTCCTACGAGCAGTACTTC	TRBD2	TRBV3-1	TRBJ2-7	many
CASSPRRGGSDTQYF	TGTGCCAGCAGCCCCCGGAGAGGGGGGTCAGATACGCAGTATTTT	NA	TRBV7-2	TRBJ2-3	NA
CSASSGGAGNEQFF	TGCAGTGCTTCTAGCGGGGGGGCCGGCAATGAGCAGTTCTTC	TRBD2	TRBV20-1	TRBJ2-1	few
CASSLDRNYNEQFF	TGTGCCAGCAGCTTAGACAGAAACTACAATGAGCAGTTCTTC	NA	TRBV13	TRBJ2-1	NA
CASSLVLAGANEQFF	TGCGCCAGCAGCTTGGTCCTAGCGGGAGCCAATGAGCAGTTCTTC	TRBD2	TRBV5-1	TRBJ2-1	many
CASISGGYLPYNEQFF	TGTGCCAGCATCTCAGGCGGCTACCTCCCCTACAATGAGCAGTTCTTC	NA	TRBV13	TRBJ2-1	few